This T cell receptor beta chain originates from a study of long-term antiretroviral therapy in people with HIV. CDR3 length: 16 residues. Germline assignment: CDR1 SGHKS and CDR2 YYEKEE (reference sequence). V was clipped by 0 bases and J by 0 bases, with 10 bases between them. This clone appeared once. What it binds is not known. Other DNA variants within this sample encode the same CDR3. Broader study findings: Whereas controls had wider CDR3 length ranges, HIV repertoires had narrower ones.

Assay version v3.0 of immunoSEQ was used, and it was run at survey level. TCRdb's copy holds only in-frame clones and misses some; the assay was immunoSEQ multiplex PCR. The sample has tens of thousands of clones; approximately 94% are singletons. Treated in the United States were all of the participants with HIV. Specimens retained 1-10 million cryopreserved PBMC preceding DNA extraction. This specimen was unsorted PBMCs, taken around 7.4 years after starting antiretroviral therapy. This sequence joins TRBV5-5 and TRBJ1-5; tentative D call: TRBD1 (5 bases). The receptor comes from a man in his fifties or sixties with HIV. The chain's CDR3 is CASSLVGGDSNQPQHF. In nucleotides, the CDR3 is TGTGCCAGCAGCTTGGTGGGGGGGGATAGCAATCAGCCCCAGCATTTT.